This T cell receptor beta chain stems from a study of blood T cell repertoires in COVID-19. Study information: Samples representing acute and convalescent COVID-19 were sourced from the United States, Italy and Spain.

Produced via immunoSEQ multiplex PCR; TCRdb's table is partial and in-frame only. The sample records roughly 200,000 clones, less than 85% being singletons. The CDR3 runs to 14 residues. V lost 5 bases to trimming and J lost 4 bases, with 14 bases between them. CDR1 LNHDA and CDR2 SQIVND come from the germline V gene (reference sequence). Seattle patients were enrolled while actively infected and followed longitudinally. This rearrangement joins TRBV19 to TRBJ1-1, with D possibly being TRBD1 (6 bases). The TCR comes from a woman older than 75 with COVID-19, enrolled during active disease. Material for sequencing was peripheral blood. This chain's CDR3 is CASSLDSLSTEAFF. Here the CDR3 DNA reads TGTGCCAGTAGTCTGGACAGTCTGAGCACTGAAGCTTTCTTT.